The entry below gives a single TCR beta chain sequence along with its context. There are a few counts of this clone. This clone's antigen is unknown. Base qualities are not at hand, and no much larger clone is one base apart. The sample belongs to a study of beta chain features in type 1 diabetes (dated by TCRdb to 2017 to 2018). Background on the whole study: Mean age, gender distribution, total cell number and subset yield did not differ between patients and healthy donors. A total of roughly 110 million sorted cells were examined across all samples, and the number of cells per subset was strongly correlated with RNA yield. In the study, recently diagnosed type 1 diabetes patients and matched healthy donors were compared on the TCRB repertoires of their sorted circulating CD4+ T cell subsets. Naive and central memory subsets were obtained from all 30 or so donors, but regulatory and stem cell-like memory subsets were isolated from only 8 patients and 8 healthy donors.

The entire amount of isolated RNA was reverse transcribed using the High Capacity cDNA Reverse Transcription Kit, so the sequenced TCRB transcripts were expressed ones. Deep immunoSEQ sequencing was applied to naive, central memory and regulatory T cell samples, giving an average of about 3.6 million total reads per sample. After sorted cells were lysed in RLT buffer, RNA was extracted with DNase-treated RNeasy Micro or Mini kits, with the choice depending on cell number. To prevent cross-contamination, each cell subset was processed individually, whereas patient and healthy donor samples were processed jointly. Using the immunoSEQ multiplex PCR, TCRB sequences were amplified from cDNA into 87-bp fragments spanning the CDR3 region. Sequencing of the amplicons was done on the Illumina HiSeq platform. The authors' analysis ran thus. PCR bias was corrected computationally using synthetic template baselines, and reads within Hamming distance 2 were collapsed, with unmergeable singletons discarded. Reads were aligned against IMGT to assign V, D and J genes, CDR3 length and insertions or deletions at six rearrangement sites. Within each subset, clonotype counts were normalized to the number of sorted cells before true diversity and Gini coefficients were calculated with the tcR R package. The overlap coefficient, calculated on TCRB nucleotide sequences, was used to quantify repertoire sharing. TCRdb carries this immuneACCESS record with in-frame sequences only. Its versions omit some clonotypes, under half of them owing to an unresolved V gene in the studies checked, with the rest unexplained. D and trimming come from the DNA, and the V and J calls and clone size come from that table. The sample table contains more than 150,000 clones; only one count was recorded for about 13% of them. Of the sample, 0.62% falls within the top ten clones.

The CDR3 contains 15 residues, cysteine and phenylalanine counted. The retained sequence is limited to the CDR3, 45 bases, with the frame set at the first base. From V the trimming removes 0 bases and from J it removes 2 bases, while the gene matches leave 4 bases of the junction unaccounted for. CDR1 and CDR2, looked up from the germline V gene, are LGHNA and YNFKEQ. What the study reported, not specific to this receptor: At VDJ recombination sites, type 1 diabetes patients had fewer insertions and more deleted nucleotides, which implies abnormalities in thymic rearrangement. Because small numbers of individuals were included in the HLA sub-analyses, any influence of HLA type on TCRB rearrangement was left unresolved. Naive, central memory and regulatory TCRB repertoires appeared to be more similar among patients than among healthy donors. Type 1 diabetes patients showed a moderate but significant shortening of TCRB CDR3 length in all four CD4+ subsets. Because cDNA was sequenced instead of genomic DNA, activated cells with high expression could be over-represented, although the groups did not differ in activation or CD3 levels. PCR might favor shorter templates, but patient and control samples were amplified and corrected together, so any skew would affect both groups equally.

Each donor gave one peripheral blood draw, roughly 120 mL on average, collected into heparinised tubes. A BD FACSAria II was used to sort naive, central memory, regulatory and stem cell-like memory CD4+ T cells with a panel that included CD45RO, CCR7, CD25, CD127, CD95 and CD27. Every sorted population had a purity above 98%. PBMCs were isolated immediately by Lymphoprep density gradient centrifugation and stained directly without culture. To minimize batch effects, samples were stained and sorted in pairs, one healthy donor with one patient per experiment. Sequenced: central memory CD4+ T cells from blood. Rearrangement joined TRBV4-2 to TRBJ2-7; TRBD2 lines up with 7 middle nucleotides. The origin of this receptor is a woman in her late teens or twenties in good health. The DNA reads as follows: TGTGCCAGCAGCCAAGAGCTGCGGGAGCCCTACGAGCAGTACTTC. It is translated as CASSQELREPYEQYF.